Listed below are T cell receptor beta chains from one sample, sequenced in a study of T cell responses to AZD1222 COVID-19 vaccine. Clones were read by immunoSEQ multiplex PCR, and TCRdb kept only the in-frame ones, dropping some. Of fewer than 200,000 clones in the sample, over 80% were seen once. The sequences come from peripheral blood, collected 28 days after the second dose of the MenACWY control vaccine. The receptors were gathered from an adult who received the MenACWY meningococcal vaccine as a control. CDR3s include the opening cysteine and the closing phenylalanine or tryptophan. Fields, in order: V gene, D gene, J gene, clone size, CDR3 DNA, CDR3 protein. A D gene is named only where the DNA matches it firmly. A row's size may be missing; if present it is once, few, many or a size class.

TRBV7-9	TRBD1	TRBJ2-3	NA	TGTGCCAGCAGCCTGACAGGGATCGGCACAGATACGCAGTATTTT	CASSLTGIGTDTQYF
TRBV10-2	TRBD1	TRBJ2-1	few	TGCGCCAGCAGTGAGAGGGACAGGGTTTACAATGAGCAGTTCTTC	CASSERDRVYNEQFF
TRBV9	NA	TRBJ1-5	NA	TGTGCCAGCAGCCCCAGCGGGGGGTATCAGCCCCAGCATTTT	CASSPSGGYQPQHF
TRBV11-2	NA	TRBJ2-7	NA	TGTGCCAGCAGCTCGATCACGGGACGACACTACGAGCAGTACTTC	CASSSITGRHYEQYF
TRBV27	NA	TRBJ1-3	NA	TGTGCCAGCAGTCTTGAAATCGGGGCCCACTCTGGAAACACCATATATTTT	CASSLEIGAHSGNTIYF
TRBV9	NA	TRBJ1-1	NA	TGTGCCAGCAGCGTAGAGACGAACACTGAAGCTTTCTTT	CASSVETNTEAFF
TRBV27	TRBD1	TRBJ1-4	NA	TGTGCCAGCAGTCCAGGGGGGTATCCCCATGCAACTAATGAAAAACTGTTTTTT	CASSPGGYPHATNEKLFF
TRBV3-1/TRBV3-2	NA	TRBJ1-6	NA	TGTGCCAGCAGCCAAGATCCTGGCAGGGTGAATTCACCCCTCCACTTT	CASSQDPGRVNSPLHF
TRBV6-2/TRBV6-3	TRBD1	TRBJ2-1	NA	TGTGCCAGCAGCCGGGACAGGGCCGGCTACGATGAGCAGTTCTTC	CASSRDRAGYDEQFF
TRBV20-1	NA	TRBJ2-5	NA	TGCAGTGCTAGTATCCCTGGCGGACGGCAGACCCAGTACTTC	CSASIPGGRQTQYF
TRBV4-3	NA	TRBJ1-3	NA	TGCGCCAGCAGCCAAGCTCGGACCGTAGGAAACACCATATATTTT	CASSQARTVGNTIYF
TRBV7-6	NA	TRBJ1-3	NA	TGTGCCAGCACCTGGAGCTCTGGAAACACCATATATTTT	CASTWSSGNTIYF
TRBV28	NA	TRBJ2-7	NA	TGTGCCTTTGGAGGGTTACGGGAGCAGTACTTC	CAFGGLREQYF
TRBV10-3	TRBD2	TRBJ2-7	NA	TGTGCCACGACTCCCGGACTAGCGATCGACGAGCAGTACTTC	CATTPGLAIDEQYF
TRBV7-2	TRBD1	TRBJ2-7	NA	TGTGCCAGCAGCTTAACCCGGGACAGGGACTCCTACGAGCAGTACTTC	CASSLTRDRDSYEQYF
TRBV28	NA	TRBJ1-6	NA	TGTGCCAGCAATTCCCAGTTAGATTCACCCCTCCACTTT	CASNSQLDSPLHF
TRBV6-5	NA	TRBJ2-7	NA	TGTGCCAGCAGTTACTCTTTCGGGACTTACGAGCAGTACTTC	CASSYSFGTYEQYF
TRBV12-3/TRBV12-4	NA	TRBJ2-5	NA	TGTGCCAGCAGTTTGGCGGCCGAGCCCCAGTACTTC	CASSLAAEPQYF
TRBV7-9	NA	TRBJ2-7	NA	TGTGCCAGCACCAACCTTCCTTTCTCCTACGAGCAGTACTTC	CASTNLPFSYEQYF
TRBV18	NA	TRBJ1-3	once	TGTGCCAGCTCACCACCGGTACATGCTGGAAACACCATATATTTT	CASSPPVHAGNTIYF
TRBV4-3	NA	TRBJ2-5	NA	TGCGCCAGCTCCCGGGACTTCCAAGAGACCCAGTACTTC	CASSRDFQETQYF
TRBV24-1	NA	TRBJ2-6	NA	TGTGCCACCAGTGATACGCCTCGATGGGGGGCGCCTGGGGCCAACGTCCTGACTTTC	CATSDTPRWGAPGANVLTF
TRBV2	NA	TRBJ1-2	NA	TGTGCCAGCTGCCCGGACCTCTATGGCTACACCTTC	CASCPDLYGYTF
TRBV18	TRBD2	TRBJ2-1	once	TGTGCCAGCTCACCAGGCACGGGAGGATACAATGAGCAGTTCTTC	CASSPGTGGYNEQFF
TRBV5-1	TRBD1	TRBJ1-1	NA	TGCGCCAGCAGCGTCCGGGACAGTGAAGCTTTCTTT	CASSVRDSEAFF
TRBV19	NA	TRBJ1-2	NA	TGTGCCAGTAGTATAATTGGGGCAGCAGTAGACTACACCTTC	CASSIIGAAVDYTF
TRBV28	NA	TRBJ1-4	NA	TGTGCCAGCAGTTTAATCCCGAAGAGCCCAACTAATGAAAAACTGTTTTTT	CASSLIPKSPTNEKLFF
TRBV19	NA	TRBJ1-2	NA	TGTGCCAGTAGTGCCAGGCCCGCAGGGTATGGCTACACCTTC	CASSARPAGYGYTF
TRBV19	NA	TRBJ2-6	NA	TGTGCCAGTAGTTGGACCGTTCCCTCCAACGTCCTGACTTTC	CASSWTVPSNVLTF
TRBV4-1	NA	TRBJ1-5	NA	TGCGCCAGCAGCCTACAGCCGAATCAGCCCCAGCATTTT	CASSLQPNQPQHF
TRBV27	NA	TRBJ1-2	NA	TGTGCCAGCAGTTTGTGGGTGGGGGTTGGCGGCTACACCTTC	CASSLWVGVGGYTF
TRBV10-3	NA	TRBJ1-5	few	TGTGCCTCCTGTGCGTCGGGAGGGGATCAGCCCCAGCATTTT	CASCASGGDQPQHF
TRBV7-2	TRBD1	TRBJ2-7	NA	TGTGCCAGCAGCGTAGACAGGGGCATCTACGAGCAGTACTTC	CASSVDRGIYEQYF